Each of the 18 T cell receptor beta chains below was sequenced from the same sample in a study of cytomegalovirus exposure and HLA in healthy donors. Vbeta (60) and Jbeta (13) primers were used in the PCR. Some clones are missing from TCRdb's copy, which holds only in-frame ones; the method was immunoSEQ multiplex PCR. The sample yields about 200,000 clones, roughly four fifths seen once. The sample consisted of PBMCs. All receptors derive from a man under 40 in good health and CMV-seronegative.

This rearrangement joins TRBV14 to TRBJ1-2; D may be TRBD1 (5 bases). Per the germline V gene, CDR1 is SGHDN and CDR2 is FVKESK. This CDR3 is built from 15 residues. The ends were cut back, 5 bases at V and 0 bases at J, with 13 bases in the middle. The DNA of the CDR3 is TGTGCCAGCAGCAACAGGAACGTAGCTAACTATGGCTACACCTTC. Amino acid sequence: CASSNRNVANYGYTF.

This clone was found once. The chain links TRBV5-1 to TRBJ2-7; 9 positions match TRBD2. After removal of 4 bases from V and 6 bases from J, the junction contained 11 bases not matched to a gene. The length of the CDR3 is 15 residues. Germline V gene lookup returns CDR1 SGHRS and CDR2 YFSETQ. The CDR3 loop is CASSPASGNSPEQYF. In nucleotides, the CDR3 is TGCGCCAGCAGCCCGGCTAGCGGGAACTCGCCCGAGCAGTACTTC.

The gene calls are TRBV27 and TRBJ2-1; TRBD2 aligns across 15 bases. Germline values: CDR1 MNHEY, CDR2 SMNVEV (reference sequence). This CDR3 is built from 16 residues. With 6 bases clipped from V and 8 bases from J, the junction kept 8 bases outside the gene matches. The chain's CDR3 is CASSRTSGRAADEQFF. The CDR3 coding sequence is TGTGCCAGCAGCCGGACTAGCGGGAGGGCCGCCGATGAGCAGTTCTTC.

This clone was detected only once. This rearrangement joins TRBV13 to TRBJ1-3; the D gene is possibly TRBD1 (6 bases). The CDR3 is 16 amino acids. Trimming cost V 2 bases and J 0 bases, with 11 bases left between them. Germline CDR1 and CDR2: PRHDT and FYEKMQ (reference sequence). CDR3 residues: CASSLYRALSGNTIYF. Here the CDR3 DNA reads TGTGCCAGCAGCTTATACAGGGCCCTCTCTGGAAACACCATATATTTT.

This clone appeared a few times. This chain links TRBV6-5 with TRBJ2-7; weak D call: TRBD1 (6 bases). Germline CDR1 MNHEY, CDR2 SVGAGI. The CDR3 totals 15 residues. Trimming cost V 6 bases and J 2 bases, with 17 bases left between them. CDR3 residues: CASSRPGVSPYEQYF. CDR3 nucleotides: TGTGCCAGCAGCCGTCCAGGGGTATCCCCCTACGAGCAGTACTTC.

The chain carries TRBV5-5 and TRBJ1-2; the D gene is possibly TRBD1 (6 bases). The germline CDR1 and CDR2 sequences are SGHKS and YYEKEE (reference sequence). The CDR3 covers 14 residues. Deletions cut 0 bases from V and 2 bases from J, with 8 bases between. The CDR3 DNA is TGTGCCAGCAGCTTGGGACAGGCGAACTATGGCTACACCTTC. Encoded protein: CASSLGQANYGYTF.

Here the CDR3 reads CATRPRVAGGDTQYF. The CDR3 DNA reads as TGTGCCACCCGCCCCCGGGTCGCGGGAGGAGATACGCAGTATTTT. The gene calls are TRBV18 and TRBJ2-3, with TRBD2 matching 8 bases. The CDR3 covers 15 residues. Germline-derived CDR1 and CDR2 are KGHSH and LQKENI. V shed 10 bases, J shed 5 bases, and the junction held 14 bases outside the gene matches.

CDR3 sequence (DNA): TGTGCCAGCCTAATTTTCGGGGGAGTTTTAGATACGCAGTATTTT. Its translation is CASLIFGGVLDTQYF. The chain uses TRBV5-4 and TRBJ2-3, with D maybe TRBD2 (6 bases). This CDR3 spans 15 amino acids. The V end was cut by 7 bases, the J end by 5 bases, with 20 bases between. Germline values: CDR1 SGHNT, CDR2 YYREEE (reference sequence).

This clone has just one count. The V call is TRBV9, the J call TRBJ2-5; no reliable D call. This CDR3 contains 12 residues. Between the trimmed V and J ends, which lost 3 bases and 5 bases, there was a span of 8 bases. Germline CDR1 SGDLS, CDR2 YYNGEE. CDR3 loop: CASSGVQETQYF. In DNA form, the CDR3 reads TGTGCCAGCAGCGGCGTACAGGAGACCCAGTACTTC.

J is TRBJ1-2 and V is TRBV29-1; tentatively, D is TRBD1 (5 bases). This CDR3 spans 11 amino acids. The germline V and J ends were trimmed by 8 bases and 4 bases, with 11 bases remaining between them. The germline gives CDR1 SQVTM, CDR2 ANQGSEA. The CDR3 coding sequence is TGCAGCTCGCGGGGCACCTATGGCTACACCTTC. Translation: CSSRGTYGYTF.

The chain is built from TRBV5-1 and TRBJ1-1, with TRBD1 matching over 10 bases. Trimming removed 4 bases from V and 4 bases from J; junction bases left unmatched: 7. Germline assignment: CDR1 SGHRS and CDR2 YFSETQ. There are 15 residues in the CDR3. CDR3 residues: CASSPRQGASTEAFF. For the CDR3, the DNA is TGCGCCAGCAGCCCCAGACAGGGGGCGAGCACTGAAGCTTTCTTT.

The chain has TRBV9 and TRBJ1-1, with 11 nucleotides matching TRBD1. J was trimmed by 5 bases and V by 3 bases; bases with no gene match: 3. This CDR3 has 14 residues. Germline V gives CDR1 SGDLS, CDR2 YYNGEE. CDR3 amino acids: CASSGWDRGTEAFF. CDR3 sequence (DNA): TGTGCCAGCAGCGGGTGGGACAGGGGGACTGAAGCTTTCTTT.

This clone has only a few counts. Distinct nucleotide sequences in the sample also encode this CDR3. The V gene is TRBV9, the J gene TRBJ2-7, with TRBD2 as a possible D gene (6 bases). V dropped 0 bases and J dropped 5 bases, with 12 bases sitting between them. CDR3 length: 14 residues. Per the germline V gene, CDR1 is SGDLS and CDR2 is YYNGEE. The CDR3 here is CASSVGPGLDEQYF. DNA for the CDR3: TGTGCCAGCAGCGTAGGTCCGGGACTTGACGAGCAGTACTTC.

In its sample, this clone was seen once. The chain carries TRBV29-1 and TRBJ2-3, with TRBD2 matching over 8 bases. The trim removed 4 bases at V and 4 bases at J, leaving 1 base unmatched. This CDR3 is 12 amino acids long. CDR1 is SQVTM, CDR2 ANQGSEA, per germline. CDR3 region: CSVAGGADTQYF. CDR3 coding DNA: TGCAGCGTTGCGGGGGGGGCAGATACGCAGTATTTT.

The chain links TRBV6-1 to TRBJ1-5; D not certain. The CDR3 is made up of 13 amino acids. From germline, CDR1 is MNHNS and CDR2 SASEGT. The V gene lost 2 bases and the J gene lost 8 bases, with 10 bases spanning the gap. CDR3 loop: CASSEPEREPQHF. The CDR3 DNA sequence: TGTGCCAGCAGTGAACCAGAGAGGGAGCCCCAGCATTTT.

The chain joins TRBV10-1 to TRBJ2-1; tentatively, D is TRBD2 (5 bases). Germline CDR1 WNHNN, CDR2 SYGVQD (reference sequence). Trimming removed 4 bases at V and 12 bases at J, with 10 bases between. This CDR3 comprises 11 residues. The CDR3 DNA is TGCGCCAGCAGTGGAAGAGGGATGCAGTTCTTC. Its protein product is CASSGRGMQFF.

The genes are TRBV2 and TRBJ2-7; D uncertain. This CDR3 is 12 amino acids long. V lost 2 bases and J 1 base, leaving 3 bases between the germline ends. Germline V lookup: CDR1 SNHLY, CDR2 FYNNEI. CDR3 nucleotides: TGTGCCAGCAGTGAACAATCCTACGAGCAGTACTTC. Its translation: CASSEQSYEQYF. The whole variable domain, remainder taken from reference TRBV2 and TRBJ2-7, is EPEVTQTPSHQVTQMGQEVILRCVPISNHLYFYWYRQILGQKVEFLVSFYNNEISEKSEIFDDQFSVERPDGSNFTLKIRSTKLEDSAMYFCASSEQSYEQYFGPGTRLTVT.

This chain joins TRBV4-1 and TRBJ2-7; 15 bases agree with TRBD2. The CDR3 runs to 14 residues. CDR1 is MGHRA, CDR2 YSYEKL, per germline. Trimming cost V 3 bases and J 10 bases; bases outside gene matches: 4. This CDR3 reads CASSQGLAGGTQYF. CDR3 DNA sequence: TGCGCCAGCAGCCAGGGACTAGCGGGAGGCACCCAGTACTTC.